A selection of T cell receptor beta chains follows, all from one sample in a study of T cells after yellow fever vaccination. TCRdb re-analysed the 5' RACE reads in MiXCR, keeping a single row per CDR3 protein. In the table there are hundreds of thousands of distinct CDR3 sequences, about 8.7% of which are singletons. Material: PBMCs, obtained on the day of the first yellow fever vaccination. These receptors originate from a man between 18 and 29 years old who received the YFV17D yellow fever vaccine. Each CDR3 is given without its conserved first and last residue. Each record gives: V gene, J gene, CDR3 length, CDR3 protein.

TRBV2	TRBJ2-1	12	ASTKTSAINEQF
TRBV15	TRBJ1-6	13	ATSRATGGYSPLH
TRBV19	TRBJ2-6	14	ASTKGGISGANVLT
TRBV27	TRBJ1-5	11	ASSWQGNQPQH
TRBV5-1	TRBJ2-2	13	ASGFGGANTGELF
TRBV7-2	TRBJ2-2	13	ASSLVQSGTGELF
TRBV7-2	TRBJ2-7	14	ASSLVPGGPAYEQY
TRBV10-2	TRBJ2-3	13	ASSGAGTGWDTQY
TRBV18	TRBJ2-2	13	ASSPQGGRTGELF
TRBV11-2	TRBJ1-1	12	ASRFLGQGPEAF
TRBV5-1	TRBJ2-2	12	ASSTTGYTGELF
TRBV4-3	TRBJ2-7	14	ASSQTDREGFYEQY
TRBV25-1	TRBJ2-5	11	ASTGWGLETQY
TRBV6-2/TRBV6-3	TRBJ1-1	12	ASNSYRGETEAF
TRBV4-3	TRBJ2-3	15	ASSQALAGGPPDTQY
TRBV30	TRBJ2-3	15	AWSVKGTSASTDTQY
TRBV11-2	TRBJ2-3	12	ASSLGGGPDTQY
TRBV6-1	TRBJ1-5	13	ATGDPGQGVGPQH
TRBV10-3	TRBJ1-2	11	AISESQSYGYT